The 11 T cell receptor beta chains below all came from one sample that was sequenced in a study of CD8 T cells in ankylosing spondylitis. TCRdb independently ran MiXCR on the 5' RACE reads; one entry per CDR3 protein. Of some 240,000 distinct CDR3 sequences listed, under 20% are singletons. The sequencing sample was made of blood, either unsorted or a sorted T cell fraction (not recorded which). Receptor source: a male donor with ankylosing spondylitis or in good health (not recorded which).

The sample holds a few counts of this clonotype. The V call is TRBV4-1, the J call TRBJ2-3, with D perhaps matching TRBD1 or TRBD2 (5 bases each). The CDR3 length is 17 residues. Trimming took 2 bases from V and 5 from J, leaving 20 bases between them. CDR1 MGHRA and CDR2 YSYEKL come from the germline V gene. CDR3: CASSQPGRPVGRDTQYF. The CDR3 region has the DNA TGCGCCAGCAGCCAACCGGGACGGCCGGTTGGTAGAGATACGCAGTATTTT.

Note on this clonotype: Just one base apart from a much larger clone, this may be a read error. CDR3 coding DNA: TGCGCCAGCACCCAAGTATCACAGGGTAGTGAGCAGTTCTTC. As protein: CASTQVSQGSEQFF. The rearrangement uses TRBV4-1 and TRBJ2-1, with a weak D call TRBD1 (6 bases). The germline CDR1 and CDR2 sequences are MGHRA and YSYEKL. The CDR3 runs to 14 residues.

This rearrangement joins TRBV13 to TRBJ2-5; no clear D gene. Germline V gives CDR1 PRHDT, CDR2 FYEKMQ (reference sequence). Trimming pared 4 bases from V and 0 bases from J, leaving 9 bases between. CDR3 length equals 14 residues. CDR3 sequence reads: CASSYRTDQETQYF. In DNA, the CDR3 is TGTGCCAGCAGCTACCGGACGGACCAAGAGACCCAGTACTTC.

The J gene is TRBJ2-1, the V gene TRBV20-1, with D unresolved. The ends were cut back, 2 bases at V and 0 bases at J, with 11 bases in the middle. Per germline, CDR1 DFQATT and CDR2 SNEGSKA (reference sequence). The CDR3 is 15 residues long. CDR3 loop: CSARLGLNSYNEQFF. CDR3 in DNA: TGCAGTGCTAGACTCGGGTTAAACTCCTACAATGAGCAGTTCTTC.

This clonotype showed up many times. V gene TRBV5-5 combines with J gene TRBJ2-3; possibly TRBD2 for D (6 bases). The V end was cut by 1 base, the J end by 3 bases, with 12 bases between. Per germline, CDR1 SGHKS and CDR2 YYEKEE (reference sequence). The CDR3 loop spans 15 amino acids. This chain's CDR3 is CASSLMGGETDTQYF. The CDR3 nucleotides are TGTGCCAGCAGCTTGATGGGCGGGGAGACAGATACGCAGTATTTT.

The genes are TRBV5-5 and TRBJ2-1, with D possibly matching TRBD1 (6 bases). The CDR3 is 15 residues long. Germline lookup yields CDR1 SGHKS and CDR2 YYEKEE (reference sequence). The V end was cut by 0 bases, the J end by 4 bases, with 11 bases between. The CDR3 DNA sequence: TGTGCCAGCAGCTTGGGGGGGCTGTGGTACAATGAGCAGTTCTTC. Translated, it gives CASSLGGLWYNEQFF. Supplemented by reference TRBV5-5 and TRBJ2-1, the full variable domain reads DAGVTQSPTHLIKTRGQQVTLRCSPISGHKSVSWYQQVLGQGPQFIFQYYEKEERGRGNFPDRFSARQFPNYSSELNVNALLLGDSALYLCASSLGGLWYNEQFFGPGTRLTVL.

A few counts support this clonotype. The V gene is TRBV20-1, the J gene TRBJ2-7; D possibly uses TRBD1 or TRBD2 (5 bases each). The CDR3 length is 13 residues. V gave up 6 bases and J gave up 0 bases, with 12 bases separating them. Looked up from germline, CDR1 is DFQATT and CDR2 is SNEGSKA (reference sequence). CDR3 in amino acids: CSANRDGSYEQYF. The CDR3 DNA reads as TGCAGTGCCAACCGGGACGGCTCCTACGAGCAGTACTTC.

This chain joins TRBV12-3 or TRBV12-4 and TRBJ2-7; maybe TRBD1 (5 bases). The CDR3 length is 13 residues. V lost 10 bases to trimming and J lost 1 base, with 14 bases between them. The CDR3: CATSDPGSYEQYF. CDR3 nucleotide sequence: TGTGCCACATCAGATCCAGGGTCCTACGAGCAGTACTTC.

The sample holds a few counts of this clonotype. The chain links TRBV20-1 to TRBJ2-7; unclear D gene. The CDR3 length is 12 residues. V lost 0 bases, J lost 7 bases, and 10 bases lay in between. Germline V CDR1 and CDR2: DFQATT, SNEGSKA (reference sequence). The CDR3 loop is CSARDRVREQYF. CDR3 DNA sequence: TGCAGTGCTAGAGATCGGGTCAGGGAGCAGTACTTC.

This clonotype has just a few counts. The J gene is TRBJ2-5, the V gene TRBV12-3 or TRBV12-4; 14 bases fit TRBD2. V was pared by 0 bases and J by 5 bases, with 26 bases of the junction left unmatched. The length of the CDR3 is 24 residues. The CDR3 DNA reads TGTGCCAGCAGTTTAGCGCCGGGACAGGGGGCGTCGGGACTAGCGGGAGTAGGGACGGAGACCCAGTACTTC. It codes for CASSLAPGQGASGLAGVGTETQYF.

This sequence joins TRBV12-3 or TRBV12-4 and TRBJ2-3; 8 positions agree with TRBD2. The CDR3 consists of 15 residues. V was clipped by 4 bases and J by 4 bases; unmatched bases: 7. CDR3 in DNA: TGTGCCAGCAGTTATAGCGGGGTGAGCTCAGATACGCAGTATTTT. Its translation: CASSYSGVSSDTQYF.